The clone carrying this T cell receptor beta chain was recorded at least ten times. Its antigen is unidentified. J lost 3 bases, V lost 5 bases, and 7 bases had no gene match. Looked up from germline, CDR1 is SGHVS and CDR2 is FQNEAQ. This CDR3 is built from 15 residues. Each CDR3 protein is one row after TCRdb ran MiXCR on the reads. Of hundreds of thousands of distinct CDR3 sequences in the sample, approximately 29% were seen once. The data derive from a study of T cell repertoires in cytomegalovirus infection. Study overall: Researchers turned to recently identified HLA-C-restricted CMV epitopes as well as well-studied HLA-B-restricted ones. It was the public TCR beta signatures that indicated both CMV infection and matching HLA type.

Study results and limitations: HLA-C-restricted CMV clonotypes gave the most frequent clonotype in two of eight donors. Based on cumulative public TCR beta family frequency, carriers of CMV plus the relevant HLA were identified.

The TCR originated in a human donor in good health (CMV status not recorded). Some clones in this sample may be carry-over from other donors' samples. The input for sequencing was cultured CD8+ T cells from PBMCs, taken from culture after CMV antigen stimulation. The chain combines TRBV7-8 with TRBJ2-3; 8 bases are a match to TRBD2. The CDR3 sequence is CASSPPGLGTDTQYF. The CDR3 DNA reads as TGTGCCAGCAGCCCCCCGGGACTAGGGACAGATACGCAGTATTTT.